This T cell receptor beta chain was found in a study of tumor-infiltrating lymphocytes in primary liver carcinoma. Germline lookup yields CDR1 SGDLS and CDR2 YYNGEE. This CDR3 comprises 13 residues. About this clonotype itself: Its target is unknown. The junction departs from the called germline gene at one end, perhaps through a read error.

DNA and RNA were both co-extracted from around 20-30 mg of bulk tissue that had not been sorted. Starting material of approximately 500 ng total RNA yielded TCR beta cDNA via a constant-region primer. The TCR beta library was amplified through three nested multiplex PCR rounds in a modified ARM-PCR procedure. The first two PCR rounds used TRBV1-TRBV30 primers with a Cbeta primer, around 10 cycles each. MiXCR, applied by TCRdb to the multiplex PCR reads, yields one record per CDR3 protein. The profile shows tens of thousands of distinct CDR3 sequences, roughly 72% of them singletons. Study results and limitations: It was in tumors, not blood, that the top-250-clone fraction was significantly higher (p = 0.039).

Input material: tumor-adjacent normal liver tissue. The receptor's source is a middle-aged man with primary liver carcinoma and hepatitis B virus infection. The J gene is TRBJ1-2, the V gene TRBV9; no firm D call. CDR3 sequence reads: CASSVDSNYDYTF. CDR3 in DNA: TGTGCCAGCAGCGTAGATAGTAACTATGACTACACCTTC.